This T cell receptor (beta chain) was retrieved from a study of T cell responses to AZD1222 COVID-19 vaccine. Regarding the study as a whole: Along spike, vaccine-associated CD4 TCRs were found throughout, with dominance at 160-218 and 743-854. There were repertoire samples only from the period after the peak T cell response. Donors were mostly white British, more females; clonal diversity possibly underestimated.

The V gene's germline CDR1 is LNHDA and CDR2 SQIVND (reference sequence). The CDR3 loop spans 14 amino acids. Trimming stripped 5 bases from V and 3 bases from J, with 11 bases between. About this clone: Its antigen is unknown.

The method was immunoSEQ multiplex PCR; TCRdb's version includes in-frame clones alone and lacks a portion of them. Among around 150,000 clones listed, about 90% were seen once. The specimen was peripheral blood, collected 28 days after the second dose of the MenACWY control vaccine. The rearrangement links TRBV19 to TRBJ2-1; no definite D call. The source is an adult who received the MenACWY meningococcal vaccine as a control. The CDR3 spells CASSEQPIYNEQFF. The CDR3 nucleotides are TGTGCCAGTAGTGAACAGCCCATCTACAATGAGCAGTTCTTC.